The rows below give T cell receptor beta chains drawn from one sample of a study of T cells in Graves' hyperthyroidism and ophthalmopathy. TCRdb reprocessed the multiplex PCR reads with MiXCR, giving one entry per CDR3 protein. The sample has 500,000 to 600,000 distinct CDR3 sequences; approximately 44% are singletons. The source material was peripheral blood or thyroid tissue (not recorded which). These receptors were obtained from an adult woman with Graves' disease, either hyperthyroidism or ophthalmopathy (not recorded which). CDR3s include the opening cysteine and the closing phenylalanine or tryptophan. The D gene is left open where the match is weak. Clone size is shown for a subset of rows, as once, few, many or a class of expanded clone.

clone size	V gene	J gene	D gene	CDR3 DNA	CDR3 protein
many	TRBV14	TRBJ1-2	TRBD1	TGTGCCAGCAGCCAGGGGACAGGGCTATTTGACGGCTACACCTTC	CASSQGTGLFDGYTF
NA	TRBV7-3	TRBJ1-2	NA	TGTGCCAGCAGCGCAGGACAGTTTGGGAACTATGGCTACACCTTC	CASSAGQFGNYGYTF
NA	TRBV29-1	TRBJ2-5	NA	TGCAGCGTTGAAAAGAGGGAGTCGGAGACCCAGTACTTC	CSVEKRESETQYF
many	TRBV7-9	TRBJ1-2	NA	TGTGCCAGCAGCCCCTCCTCTGTAGGGTTGGGGTATGGCTACACCTTC	CASSPSSVGLGYGYTF
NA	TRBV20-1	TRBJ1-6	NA	TGCAGTGCTAGAGTAGGGGGGGGCTCACCCCTCCACTTT	CSARVGGGSPLHF
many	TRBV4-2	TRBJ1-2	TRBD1	TGTGCCAGCAGCCGACGGGACAGGGGGAACTATGGCTACACCTTC	CASSRRDRGNYGYTF
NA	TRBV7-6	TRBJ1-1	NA	TGTGCCAGCAGCTTATCTGCCGGGGGGGTCACTGAAGCTTTCTTT	CASSLSAGGVTEAFF
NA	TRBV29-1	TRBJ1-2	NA	TGCAGCGAGGGCACTTCTAACTATGGCTACACCTTC	CSEGTSNYGYTF
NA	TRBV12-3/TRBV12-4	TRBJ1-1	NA	NA	CASSVGLGTEASF
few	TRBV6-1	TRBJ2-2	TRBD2	TGTGCCAGTGAGCGGGGCGGGAGCACCGGGGAGCTGTTTTTT	CASERGGSTGELFF
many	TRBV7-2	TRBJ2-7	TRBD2	TGTGCCAGCAGCTTCTCTAGCGGGATCTACGAGCAGTACTTC	CASSFSSGIYEQYF
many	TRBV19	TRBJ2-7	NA	TGTGCCAGTAGCCCCGCGGGGGCTGGGGAAGGCTACGAGCAGTACTTC	CASSPAGAGEGYEQYF
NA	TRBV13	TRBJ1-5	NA	TGTGCCAGCAGCTTAGGGGGGGAGCATCAGCCCCAGCATTTT	CASSLGGEHQPQHF
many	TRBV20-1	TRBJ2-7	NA	TGCAGTGCTATCCATACACTTGGATTCTACGAGCAGTACTTC	CSAIHTLGFYEQYF
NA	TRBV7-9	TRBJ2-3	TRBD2	TGTGCCAGCAGCCTAGCGGGAGCGCAGTATTTT	CASSLAGAQYF
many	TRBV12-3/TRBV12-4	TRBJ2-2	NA	TGTGCCAGCAGTTGGCGGACAGCGAACACCGGGGAGCTGTTTTTT	CASSWRTANTGELFF
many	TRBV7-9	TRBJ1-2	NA	TGTGCCAGCAGCTGGGAAACTAACTATGGCTACACCTTC	CASSWETNYGYTF
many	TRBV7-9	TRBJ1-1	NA	TGTGCCAGCAGCCCCACTACCAGGGGCGCTGAAGCTTTCTTT	CASSPTTRGAEAFF
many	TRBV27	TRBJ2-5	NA	TGTGCCAGCAGTCCACCGGGACTTCCACTGTACCAAGAGACCCAGTACTTC	CASSPPGLPLYQETQYF
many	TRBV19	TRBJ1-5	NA	TGTGCCAGCAGTAATCAGCCCCAGCATTTT	CASSNQPQHF
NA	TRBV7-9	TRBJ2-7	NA	TGTGCCAGCAGCTTCCCTTACTCCCGTACTTACGAGCAGTACTTC	CASSFPYSRTYEQYF
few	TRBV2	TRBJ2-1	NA	TGTGCCAGCAGCCAGAGTAGTGAGCAGTTCTTC	CASSQSSEQFF
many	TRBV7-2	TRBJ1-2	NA	TGTGCCAGCAGCTTAGTAGGGGGGGCCGGTGGCTACACCTTC	CASSLVGGAGGYTF
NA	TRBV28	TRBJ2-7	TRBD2	TGTGCCAGCGTCGGGACTAGCGGTTCCTACGAGCAGTACTTC	CASVGTSGSYEQYF
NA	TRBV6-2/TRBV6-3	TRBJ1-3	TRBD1	TGTGCCAGCAGGTCCGGGACAGGGGGGAGCACCATATATTTT	CASRSGTGGSTIYF
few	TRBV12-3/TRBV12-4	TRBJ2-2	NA	TGTGCCAGCAGTCCTGGACAGGAGGGGACCGGGGAGCTGTTTTTT	CASSPGQEGTGELFF
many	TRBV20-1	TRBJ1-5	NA	TGCAGTGCCCGGGGGGTGGGGGCGCGCAATCAGCCCCAGCATTTT	CSARGVGARNQPQHF
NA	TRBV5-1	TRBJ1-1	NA	TGCGCCAGCAGGGCCCAGGGCACTGAAGCTTTCTTT	CASRAQGTEAFF
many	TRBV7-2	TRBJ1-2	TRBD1	TGTGCCAGCAGCTTAGGCTCCTGGACAGGCTTTGGGGGCTACACCTTC	CASSLGSWTGFGGYTF
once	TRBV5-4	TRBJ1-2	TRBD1	TGTGCCAGCAGCATCCAGACAGGGGCGCCTTATGGCTACACCTTC	CASSIQTGAPYGYTF
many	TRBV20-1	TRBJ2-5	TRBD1	TGCAGTGCTAAGGGGACAGAGAACCAAGAGACCCAGTACTTC	CSAKGTENQETQYF
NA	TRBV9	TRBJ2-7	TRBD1	TGTGCCAGCAGCGGACAGGGTTGGAGCTACGAGCAGTACTTC	CASSGQGWSYEQYF
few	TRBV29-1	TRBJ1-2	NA	TGCAGCGTTGGAAGGGGAGTTGGTGGCTACACCTTC	CSVGRGVGGYTF
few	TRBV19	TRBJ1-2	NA	TGTGCCAGTGGTAGTGCGGCTAACTATGGCTACACCTTC	CASGSAANYGYTF
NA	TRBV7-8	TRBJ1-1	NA	TGTGCCAGCAGCTCCACAGCCACGAACACTGAAGCTTTCTTT	CASSSTATNTEAFF
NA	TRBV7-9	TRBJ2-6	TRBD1	TGTGCCAGCAGCTTAAGGACAGGGTCCGGGGAGCTGACTTTC	CASSLRTGSGELTF
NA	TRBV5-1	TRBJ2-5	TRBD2	TGCGCCAGCAGCTTGGGCGGGACTAGCGGGAGCTACGAGACCCAGTACTTC	CASSLGGTSGSYETQYF
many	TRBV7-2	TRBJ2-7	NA	TGTGCCAGCAGCCCTCGGTGGGGGGCTAACGAGCAGTACTTC	CASSPRWGANEQYF
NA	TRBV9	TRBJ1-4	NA	TGTGCCAGCAGCGGGGGGAGCGCAACTAATGAAAAACTGTTTTTT	CASSGGSATNEKLFF
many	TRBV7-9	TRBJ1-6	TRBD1	TGTGCCAGCAGCCGCGCCGGGACAGGGGATAATTCACCCCTCCACTTT	CASSRAGTGDNSPLHF
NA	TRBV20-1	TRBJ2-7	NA	TGCAGTGCCGCCACAGGACAAACCTGCGAGCAGTACTTC	CSAATGQTCEQYF